The next 15 T cell receptor beta chains were all read from a single sample in a study of cytomegalovirus exposure and HLA in healthy donors. PCR was performed using 60 Vbeta and 13 Jbeta primers. TCRdb keeps only in-frame clones here, not all; method: immunoSEQ multiplex PCR. Of 100,000 or so clones in the sample, 55% to 75% are singletons; the top ten hold roughly 2.5%. The sequencing sample was made of PBMCs. Receptors originate from a man aged 50-59 years in good health and CMV-seronegative.

This clone was counted a single time. This chain's CDR3 is CASSVSSGNYNEQFF. The CDR3 coding sequence is TGTGCCAGCAGCGTTTCTAGCGGTAACTACAATGAGCAGTTCTTC. The V call is TRBV9, the J call TRBJ2-1; the match to TRBD2 covers 7 bases. V was clipped by 2 bases and J by 3 bases; unmatched bases: 5. The CDR3 is 15 residues long. Germline CDR1 is SGDLS and CDR2 is YYNGEE.

The chain uses TRBV15 and TRBJ2-7; TRBD1 matches at 9 bases. Germline assignment: CDR1 LNHNV and CDR2 YYDKDF (reference sequence). CDR3 size: 14 residues. J was trimmed by 5 bases and V by 3 bases; bases with no gene match: 5. CDR3 in DNA: TGTGCCACCAGCAGCTCCGGGACAGGGAACGAGCAGTACTTC. It translates to CATSSSGTGNEQYF.

The chain carries TRBV4-1 and TRBJ1-2; tentative D call: TRBD1 (6 bases). Between the trimmed V and J ends, which lost 1 base and 4 bases, there was a span of 16 bases. Germline V gene lookup returns CDR1 MGHRA and CDR2 YSYEKL. There are 16 residues in the CDR3. This chain's CDR3 is CASSQGRTDALYGYTF. DNA of the CDR3: TGCGCCAGCAGCCAAGGTAGGACAGACGCCCTCTATGGCTACACCTTC.

The chain employs TRBV10-3 and TRBJ2-2; 8 bases align to TRBD1. Looked up from germline, CDR1 is ENHRY and CDR2 is SYGVKD. This CDR3 contains 14 residues. Trimming removed 8 bases from V and 1 base from J; junction bases left unmatched: 3. This CDR3 reads CAIAGGLNTGELFF. DNA for the CDR3: TGTGCCATCGCAGGGGGCCTGAACACCGGGGAGCTGTTTTTT.

The genes are TRBV4-1 and TRBJ1-2; the D gene is possibly TRBD1 (5 bases). Germline V CDR1 and CDR2: MGHRA, YSYEKL. V lost 0 bases and J lost 3, with 11 bases in between. CDR3 length equals 15 residues. The CDR3 DNA sequence: TGCGCCAGCAGCCAAGATTCCGCAGGGCACTATGGCTACACCTTC. Translating it yields CASSQDSAGHYGYTF.

The table lists this clone with a few counts. The rearrangement joins TRBV7-9 to TRBJ2-3; no definite D call. Germline V gene data show CDR1 as SEHNR and CDR2 as FQNEAQ (reference sequence). The V end lost 1 base, the J end lost 5 bases, and 4 bases lay between the germline ends. The CDR3 extends over 12 amino acids. This CDR3 reads CASSLGVDTQYF. CDR3 DNA sequence: TGTGCCAGCAGCTTAGGCGTAGATACGCAGTATTTT.

The chain links TRBV28 to TRBJ2-5; 8 bases are a match to TRBD1. In germline, CDR1 is MDHEN, CDR2 SYDVKM. This CDR3 contains 15 residues. Unmatched junction bases numbered 12, after V lost 6 bases and J lost 6 bases. The CDR3 spells CASRSGQGLRKTQYF. CDR3 nucleotides: TGTGCCAGCAGATCAGGACAGGGATTGAGGAAGACCCAGTACTTC.

The chain carries TRBV9 and TRBJ2-3; 9 nucleotides align to TRBD1. The CDR3 spans 14 residues. V shed 4 bases and J 4 bases; nucleotides not matched to a gene: 4. CDR1 is SGDLS, CDR2 YYNGEE, per germline. The CDR3 nucleotides are TGTGCCAGCAGCAAGCGGACAGGGGCAGATACGCAGTATTTT. Translated: CASSKRTGADTQYF.

This clone was seen a handful of times. The chain joins TRBV21-1 to TRBJ2-1; TRBD1, the D gene given by the table, was not confirmed from the DNA. TRBV21-1 is a pseudogene. The length of the CDR3 is 17 residues. In DNA form, the CDR3 reads TGTGCCAGCAGCTCGGGACACCTCATTTGCTCCTACAATGAGCAGTTCTTC. Protein sequence: CASSSGHLICSYNEQFF.

J is TRBJ2-3 and V is TRBV10-2, with unresolved D. Trimming removed 6 bases from V and 6 bases from J, with 10 bases in between. The germline V gene encodes CDR1 WSHSY and CDR2 SAAADI. CDR3 length: 12 amino acids. CDR3 region: CASSRWADTQYF. The CDR3, as DNA: TGCGCCAGCAGCAGGTGGGCCGATACGCAGTATTTT.

The chain links TRBV5-4 to TRBJ2-5; weak D call: TRBD2 (5 bases). The J call may be incorrect, as the DNA end agrees better with TRBJ2-7. Germline CDR1 SGHNT, CDR2 YYREEE (reference sequence). This CDR3 has 14 amino acids. In DNA, the CDR3 is TGTGCCAGCAGCTTGGGAGGGAGCTCCTACGAGCAGTACTTC. Residues: CASSLGGSSYEQYF.

The chain joins TRBV29-1 to TRBJ1-1; possibly TRBD1 for D (5 bases). The CDR3 consists of 12 residues. Germline CDR1 is SQVTM and CDR2 is ANQGSEA. V lost 1 base and J lost 4, with 7 bases in between. DNA for the CDR3: TGCAGCGTTGAAGGGGGGGGCACTGAAGCTTTCTTT. Amino acids: CSVEGGGTEAFF.

The V gene is TRBV5-4, the J gene TRBJ2-1, with 8 bases fitting TRBD2. CDR1 is SGHNT and CDR2 is YYREEE in the germline V gene (reference sequence). CDR3 length: 16 residues. Trimming at V came to 3 bases and at J to 8 bases, leaving 13 bases not matched to a gene. CDR3 DNA: TGTGCCAGCAGCTCCCTGTCCGGGACTAGAGGCCATGAGCAGTTCTTC. Translated, it gives CASSSLSGTRGHEQFF.

This chain uses TRBV4-1 with TRBJ2-4; D is perhaps TRBD2 (5 bases). This CDR3 has 14 amino acids. V shed 1 base and J shed 10 bases, with 14 bases lying between them. CDR1 is MGHRA and CDR2 is YSYEKL in the germline V gene. CDR3 in amino acids: CASSQVGGLEIQYF. In DNA, the CDR3 is TGCGCCAGCAGCCAAGTCGGAGGTTTAGAGATTCAGTACTTC.

The V gene is TRBV6-1, the J gene TRBJ1-5; TRBD1 aligns across 7 bases. Germline-derived CDR1 and CDR2 are MNHNS and SASEGT. The J segment lost 7 bases and the V segment lost 7 bases, leaving 1 base of the junction unmatched. CDR3 length: 11 amino acids. CDR3 region: CASNRGQPQHF. The CDR3 bases are TGTGCCAGCAACAGGGGCCAGCCCCAGCATTTT.